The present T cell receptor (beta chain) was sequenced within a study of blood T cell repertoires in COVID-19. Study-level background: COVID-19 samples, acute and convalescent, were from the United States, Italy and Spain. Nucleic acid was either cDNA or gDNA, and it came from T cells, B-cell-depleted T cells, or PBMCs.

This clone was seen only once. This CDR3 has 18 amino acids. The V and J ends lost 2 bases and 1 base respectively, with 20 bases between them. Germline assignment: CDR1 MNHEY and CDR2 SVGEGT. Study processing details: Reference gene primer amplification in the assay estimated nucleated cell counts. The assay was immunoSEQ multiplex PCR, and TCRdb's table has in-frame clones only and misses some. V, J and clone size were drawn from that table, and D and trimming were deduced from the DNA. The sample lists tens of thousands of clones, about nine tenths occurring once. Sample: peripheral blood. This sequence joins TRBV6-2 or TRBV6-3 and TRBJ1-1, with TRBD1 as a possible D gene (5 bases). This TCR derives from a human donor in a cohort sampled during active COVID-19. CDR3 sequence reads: CASSYEGVQDARNTEAFF. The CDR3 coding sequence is TGTGCCAGCAGTTACGAAGGGGTACAGGACGCGAGGAACACTGAAGCTTTCTTT.